This T cell receptor (beta chain) was sequenced in a study of Ad26.COV2.S vaccination and SARS-CoV-2 variants. Looking at the study overall: Participant was drawn from the COV1001 Ad26.COV2.S trial arm. Study conclusions and caveats: There was a possibility that the TCR breadth and depth analyses underestimated total T cell responses.

Treatment: 19 received Ad26.COV2.S at low or high dose, single or two shots; about 5 received placebo; per-sample allocation not given. Each sample was drawn 63 days after the first injection (of vaccine or placebo). Expression of Wuhan-strain SARS-CoV-2 spike came from the Ad26 vector that formed the vaccine. Profiled with immunoSEQ multiplex PCR; TCRdb holds only in-frame clones, not every one. The sample consists of a few hundred thousand clones, around 93% of them appearing once. Comment on this clone: Its specificity is not known.

The CDR3 runs to 13 residues. Germline V gene sequence: CDR1 MNHEY, CDR2 SVGEGT. Trimming pared 2 bases from V and 7 bases from J, leaving 9 bases between. The clonotype originates from a person between 18 and 60 years old who received the Ad26.COV2.S COVID-19 vaccine or a placebo. This rearrangement joins TRBV6-2 or TRBV6-3 to TRBJ1-3; weak D call: TRBD1 (5 bases). The sample was peripheral blood, taken in a trial of Ad26.COV2.S vaccine versus placebo. For the CDR3, the DNA is TGTGCCAGCAGTTACGGGACCGGGAACACCATATATTTT. Translated: CASSYGTGNTIYF.